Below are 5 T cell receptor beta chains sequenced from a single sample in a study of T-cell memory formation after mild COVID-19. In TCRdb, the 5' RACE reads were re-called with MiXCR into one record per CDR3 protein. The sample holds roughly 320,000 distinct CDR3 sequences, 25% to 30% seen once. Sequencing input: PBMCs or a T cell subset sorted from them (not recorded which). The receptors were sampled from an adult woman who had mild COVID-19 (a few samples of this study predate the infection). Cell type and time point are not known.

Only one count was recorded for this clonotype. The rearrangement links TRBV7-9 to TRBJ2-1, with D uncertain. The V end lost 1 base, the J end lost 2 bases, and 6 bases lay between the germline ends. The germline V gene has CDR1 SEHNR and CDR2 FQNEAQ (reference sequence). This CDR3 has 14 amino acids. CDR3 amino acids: CASSLVDPYNEQFF. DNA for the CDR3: TGTGCCAGCAGCTTAGTGGACCCCTACAATGAGCAGTTCTTC.

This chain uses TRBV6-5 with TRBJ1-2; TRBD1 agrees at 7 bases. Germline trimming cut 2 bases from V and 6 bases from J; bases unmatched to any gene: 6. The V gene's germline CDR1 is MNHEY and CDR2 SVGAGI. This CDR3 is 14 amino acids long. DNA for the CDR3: TGTGCCAGCAGTTACAGGGGGCGCTGGAATGGCTACACCTTC. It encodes CASSYRGRWNGYTF.

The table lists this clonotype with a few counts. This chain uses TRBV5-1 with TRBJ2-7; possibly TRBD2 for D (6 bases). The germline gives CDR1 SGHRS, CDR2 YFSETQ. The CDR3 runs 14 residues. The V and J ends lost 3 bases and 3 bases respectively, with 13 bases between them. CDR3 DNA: TGCGCCAGCAGCTCAGGACGGGGAGGCTACGAGCAGTACTTC. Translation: CASSSGRGGYEQYF.

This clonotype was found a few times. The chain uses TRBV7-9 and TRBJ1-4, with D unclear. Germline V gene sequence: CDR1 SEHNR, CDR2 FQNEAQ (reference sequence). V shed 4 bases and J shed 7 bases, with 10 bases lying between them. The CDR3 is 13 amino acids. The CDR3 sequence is CASSSPFREKLFF. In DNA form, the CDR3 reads TGTGCCAGCAGCTCCCCGTTCCGTGAAAAACTGTTTTTT.

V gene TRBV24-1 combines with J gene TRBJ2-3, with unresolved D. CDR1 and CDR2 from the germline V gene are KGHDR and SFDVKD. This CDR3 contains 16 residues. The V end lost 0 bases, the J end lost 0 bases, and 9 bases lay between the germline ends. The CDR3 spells CATSDLSDLSTDTQYF. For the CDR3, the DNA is TGTGCCACCAGTGATTTGTCGGATTTGAGCACAGATACGCAGTATTTT.